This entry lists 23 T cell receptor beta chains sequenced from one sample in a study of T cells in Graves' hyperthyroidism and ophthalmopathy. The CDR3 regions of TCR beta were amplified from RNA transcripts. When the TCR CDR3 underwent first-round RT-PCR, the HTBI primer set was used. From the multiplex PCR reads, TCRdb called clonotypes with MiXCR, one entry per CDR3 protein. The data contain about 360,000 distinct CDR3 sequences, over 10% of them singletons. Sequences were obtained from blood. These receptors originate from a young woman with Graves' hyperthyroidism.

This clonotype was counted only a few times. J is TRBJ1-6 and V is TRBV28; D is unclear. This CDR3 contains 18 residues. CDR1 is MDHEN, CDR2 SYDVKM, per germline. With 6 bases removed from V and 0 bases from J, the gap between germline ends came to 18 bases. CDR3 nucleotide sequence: TGTGCCAGCAGCTCGCCTAATGGTGGTAGCTCCTATAATTCACCCCTCCACTTT. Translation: CASSSPNGGSSYNSPLHF.

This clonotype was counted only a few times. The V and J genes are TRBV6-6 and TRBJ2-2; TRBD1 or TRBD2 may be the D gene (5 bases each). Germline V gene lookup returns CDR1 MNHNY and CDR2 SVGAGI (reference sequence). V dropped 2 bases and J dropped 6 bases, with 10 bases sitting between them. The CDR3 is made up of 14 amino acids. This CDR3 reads CASSYRDRAGELFF. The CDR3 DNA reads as TGTGCCAGCAGTTACCGGGACCGCGCCGGGGAGCTGTTTTTT.

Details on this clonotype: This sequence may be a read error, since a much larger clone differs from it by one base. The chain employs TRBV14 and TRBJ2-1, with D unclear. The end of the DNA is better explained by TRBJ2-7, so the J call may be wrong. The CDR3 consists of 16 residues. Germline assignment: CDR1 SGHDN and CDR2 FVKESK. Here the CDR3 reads CASSQDLGIRVNEQYF. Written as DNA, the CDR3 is TGTGCCAGCAGCCAAGATTTGGGCATAAGGGTGAATGAGCAGTACTTC.

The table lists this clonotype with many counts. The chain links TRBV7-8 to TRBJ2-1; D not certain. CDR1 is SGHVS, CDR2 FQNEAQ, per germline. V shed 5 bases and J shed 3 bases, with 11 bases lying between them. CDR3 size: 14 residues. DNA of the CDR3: TGTGCCAGCAGCATCGACGGTAACTACAATGAGCAGTTCTTC. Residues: CASSIDGNYNEQFF. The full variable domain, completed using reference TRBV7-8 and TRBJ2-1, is GAGVSQSPRYKVAKRGQDVALRCDPISGHVSLFWYQQALGQGPEFLTYFQNEAQLDKSGLPSDRFFAERPEGSVSTLKIQRTQQEDSAVYLCASSIDGNYNEQFFGPGTRLTVL.

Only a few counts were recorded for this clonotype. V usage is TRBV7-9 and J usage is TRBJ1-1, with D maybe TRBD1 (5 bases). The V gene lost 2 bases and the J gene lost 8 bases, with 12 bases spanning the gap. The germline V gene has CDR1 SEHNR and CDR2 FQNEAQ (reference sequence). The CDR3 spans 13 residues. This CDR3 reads CASSLLQGKEAFF. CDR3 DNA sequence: TGTGCCAGCAGCTTATTGCAGGGTAAAGAAGCTTTCTTT.

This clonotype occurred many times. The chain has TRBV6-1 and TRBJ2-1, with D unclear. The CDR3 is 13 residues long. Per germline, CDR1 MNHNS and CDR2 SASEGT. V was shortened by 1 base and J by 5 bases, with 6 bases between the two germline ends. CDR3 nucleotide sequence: TGTGCCAGCAGTGAAGAAACGCACAATGAGCAGTTCTTC. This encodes CASSEETHNEQFF.

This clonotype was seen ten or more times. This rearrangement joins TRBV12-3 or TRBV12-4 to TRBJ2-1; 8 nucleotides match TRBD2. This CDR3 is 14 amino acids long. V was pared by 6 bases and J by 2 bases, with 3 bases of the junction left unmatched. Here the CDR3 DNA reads TGTGCCAGCAGGCGGGGGGTCGCCTACAATGAGCAGTTCTTC. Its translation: CASRRGVAYNEQFF.

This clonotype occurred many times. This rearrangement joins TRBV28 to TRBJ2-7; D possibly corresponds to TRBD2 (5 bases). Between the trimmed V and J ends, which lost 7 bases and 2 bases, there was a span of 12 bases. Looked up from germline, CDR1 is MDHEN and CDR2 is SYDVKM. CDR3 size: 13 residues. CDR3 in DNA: TGTGCCAGCACCAGAGCTAGCCCCTACGAGCAGTACTTC. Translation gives CASTRASPYEQYF.

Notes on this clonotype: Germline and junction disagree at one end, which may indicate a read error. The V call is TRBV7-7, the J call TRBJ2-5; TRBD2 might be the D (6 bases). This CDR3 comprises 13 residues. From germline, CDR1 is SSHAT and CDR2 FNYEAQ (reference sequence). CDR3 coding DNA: TGTGCTAGCAGCTGGAGGGATCAAGAGACCCAGTACTTC. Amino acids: CASSWRDQETQYF.

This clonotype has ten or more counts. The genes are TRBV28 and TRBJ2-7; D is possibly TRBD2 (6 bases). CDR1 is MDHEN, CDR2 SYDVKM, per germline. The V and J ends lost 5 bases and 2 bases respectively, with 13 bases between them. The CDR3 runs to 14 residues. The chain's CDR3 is CASSQGLLAYEQYF. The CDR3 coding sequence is TGTGCCAGCAGTCAGGGACTGTTAGCCTACGAGCAGTACTTC.

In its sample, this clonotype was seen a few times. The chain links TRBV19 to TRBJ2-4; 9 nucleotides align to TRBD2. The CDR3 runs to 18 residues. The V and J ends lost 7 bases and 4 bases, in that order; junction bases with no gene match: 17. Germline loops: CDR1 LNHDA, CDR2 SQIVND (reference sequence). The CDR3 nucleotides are TGTGCCAGTACCCCAACCGTGAACCCGGGACTAGCAAAAAACATTCAGTACTTC. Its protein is CASTPTVNPGLAKNIQYF.

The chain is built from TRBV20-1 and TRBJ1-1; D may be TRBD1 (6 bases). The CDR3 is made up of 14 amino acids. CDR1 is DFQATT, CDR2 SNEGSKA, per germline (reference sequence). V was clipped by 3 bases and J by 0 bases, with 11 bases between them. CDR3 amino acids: CSARDSYMNTEAFF. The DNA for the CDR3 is TGCAGTGCTAGGGACAGTTACATGAACACTGAAGCTTTCTTT.

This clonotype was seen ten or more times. In nucleotides, the CDR3 is TGTGCCAGCAGCTCCGGACAGGGAAGGATGAACACTGAAGCTTTCTTT. Its protein is CASSSGQGRMNTEAFF. The chain couples TRBV5-4 to TRBJ1-1; 8 bases map to TRBD1. The germline V gene has CDR1 SGHNT and CDR2 YYREEE (reference sequence). V lost 3 bases, J lost 0 bases, and 7 bases stayed unmatched. CDR3 length equals 16 residues. Full variable domain (remainder filled in from reference TRBV5-4 and TRBJ1-1): ETGVTQSPTHLIKTRGQQVTLRCSSQSGHNTVSWYQQALGQGPQFIFQYYREEENGRGNFPPRFSGLQFPNYSSELNVNALELDDSALYLCASSSGQGRMNTEAFFGQGTRLTVV.

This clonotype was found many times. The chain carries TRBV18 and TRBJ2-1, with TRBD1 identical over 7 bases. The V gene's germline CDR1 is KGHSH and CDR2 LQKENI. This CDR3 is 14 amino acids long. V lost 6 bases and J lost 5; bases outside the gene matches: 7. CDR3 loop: CASSPWTGDNEQFF. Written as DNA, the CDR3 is TGTGCCAGCTCGCCTTGGACAGGAGACAATGAGCAGTTCTTC.

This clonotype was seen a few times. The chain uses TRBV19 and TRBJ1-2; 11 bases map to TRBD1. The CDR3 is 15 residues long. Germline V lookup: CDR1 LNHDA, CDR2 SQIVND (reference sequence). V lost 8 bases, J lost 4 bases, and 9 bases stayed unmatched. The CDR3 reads CASGSGTGGIYGYTF. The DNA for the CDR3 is TGTGCCAGTGGCTCTGGGACAGGGGGTATCTATGGCTACACCTTC. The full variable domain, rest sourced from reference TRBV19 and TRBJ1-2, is DGGITQSPKYLFRKEGQNVTLSCEQNLNHDAMYWYRQDPGQGLRLIYYSQIVNDFQKGDIAEGYSVSREKKESFPLTVTSAQKNPTAFYLCASGSGTGGIYGYTFGSGTRLTVV.

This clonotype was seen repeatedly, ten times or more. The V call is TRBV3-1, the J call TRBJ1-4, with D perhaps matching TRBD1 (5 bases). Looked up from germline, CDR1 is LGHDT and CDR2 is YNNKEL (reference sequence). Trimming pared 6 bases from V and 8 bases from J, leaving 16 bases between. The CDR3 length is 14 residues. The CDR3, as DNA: TGTGCCAGCAGAACAGTTGGGGCGGGGGAAAAACTGTTTTTT. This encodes CASRTVGAGEKLFF.

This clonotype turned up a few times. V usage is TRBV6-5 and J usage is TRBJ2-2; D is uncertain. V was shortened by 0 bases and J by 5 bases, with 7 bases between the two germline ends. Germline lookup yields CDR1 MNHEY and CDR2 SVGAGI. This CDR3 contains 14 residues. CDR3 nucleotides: TGTGCCAGCAGTTACTCGATTGGTACCGGGGAGCTGTTTTTT. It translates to CASSYSIGTGELFF.

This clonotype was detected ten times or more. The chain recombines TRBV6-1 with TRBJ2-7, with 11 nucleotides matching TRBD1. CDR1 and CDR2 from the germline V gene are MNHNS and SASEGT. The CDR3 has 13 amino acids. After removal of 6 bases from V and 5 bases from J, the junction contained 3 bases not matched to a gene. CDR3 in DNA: TGTGCCAGCAGACGGACAGGGGGCAACGAGCAGTACTTC. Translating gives CASRRTGGNEQYF.

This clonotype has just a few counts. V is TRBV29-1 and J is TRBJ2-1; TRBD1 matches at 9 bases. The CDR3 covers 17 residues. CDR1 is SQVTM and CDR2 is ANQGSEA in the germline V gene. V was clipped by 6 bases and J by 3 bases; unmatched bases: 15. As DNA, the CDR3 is TGCAGCGTGCTTGGGGGGGCGGGGGACAGGGTCTACAATGAGCAGTTCTTC. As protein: CSVLGGAGDRVYNEQFF.

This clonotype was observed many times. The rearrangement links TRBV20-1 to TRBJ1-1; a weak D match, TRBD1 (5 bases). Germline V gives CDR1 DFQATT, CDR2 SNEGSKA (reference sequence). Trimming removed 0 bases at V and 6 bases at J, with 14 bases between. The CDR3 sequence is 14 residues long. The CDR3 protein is CSARDGQGGAEAFF. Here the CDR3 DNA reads TGCAGTGCTAGAGATGGGCAGGGAGGCGCTGAAGCTTTCTTT.

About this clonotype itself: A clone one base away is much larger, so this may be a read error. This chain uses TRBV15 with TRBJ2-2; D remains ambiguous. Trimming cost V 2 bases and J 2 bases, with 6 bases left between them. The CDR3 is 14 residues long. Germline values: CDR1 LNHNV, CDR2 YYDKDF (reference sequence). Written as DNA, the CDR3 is TGTGCCACCAGCAGAAACGGTAACACCGGGGAGCTGTTTTTT. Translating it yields CATSRNGNTGELFF.

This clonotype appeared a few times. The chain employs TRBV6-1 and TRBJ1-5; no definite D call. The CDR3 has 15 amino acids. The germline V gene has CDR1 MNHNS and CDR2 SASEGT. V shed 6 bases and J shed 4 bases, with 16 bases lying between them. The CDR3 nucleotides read TGTGCCAGCAGAGAAAAGACAAGCTCGAATCAGCCCCAGCATTTT. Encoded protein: CASREKTSSNQPQHF.

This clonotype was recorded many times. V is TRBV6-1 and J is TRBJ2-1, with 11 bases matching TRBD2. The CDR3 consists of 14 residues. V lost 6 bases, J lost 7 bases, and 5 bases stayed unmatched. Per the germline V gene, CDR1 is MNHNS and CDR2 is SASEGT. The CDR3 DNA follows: TGTGCCAGCAGGTCCATAGCGGGGGGGAATGAGCAGTTCTTC. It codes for CASRSIAGGNEQFF.